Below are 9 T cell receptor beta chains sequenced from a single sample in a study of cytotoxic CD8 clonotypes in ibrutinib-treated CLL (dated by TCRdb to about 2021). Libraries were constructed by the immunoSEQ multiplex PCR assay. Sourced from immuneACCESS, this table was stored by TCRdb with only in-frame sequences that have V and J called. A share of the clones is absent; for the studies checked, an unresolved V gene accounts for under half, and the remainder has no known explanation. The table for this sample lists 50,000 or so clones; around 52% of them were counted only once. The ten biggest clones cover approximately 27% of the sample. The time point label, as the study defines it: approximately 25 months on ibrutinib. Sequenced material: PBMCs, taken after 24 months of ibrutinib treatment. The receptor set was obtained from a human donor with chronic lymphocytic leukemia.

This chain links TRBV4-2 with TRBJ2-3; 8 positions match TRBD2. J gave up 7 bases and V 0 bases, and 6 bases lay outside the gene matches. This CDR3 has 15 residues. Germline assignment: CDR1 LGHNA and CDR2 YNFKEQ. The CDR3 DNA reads TGTGCCAGCAGCCAAGATGGCTCGGGGGGGTATACGCAGTATTTT. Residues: CASSQDGSGGYTQYF.

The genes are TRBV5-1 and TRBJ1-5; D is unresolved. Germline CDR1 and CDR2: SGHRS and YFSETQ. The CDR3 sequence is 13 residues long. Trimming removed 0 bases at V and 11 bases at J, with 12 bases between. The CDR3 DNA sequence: TGCGCCAGCAGCTTGGGGCCATCCGGGACCCAGCATTTT. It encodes CASSLGPSGTQHF.

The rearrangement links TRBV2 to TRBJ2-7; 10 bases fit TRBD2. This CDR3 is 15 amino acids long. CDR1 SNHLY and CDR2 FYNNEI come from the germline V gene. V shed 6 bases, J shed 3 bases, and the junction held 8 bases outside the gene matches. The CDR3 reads CASSASGGWIYEQYF. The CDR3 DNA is TGTGCCAGCAGCGCTAGCGGGGGTTGGATCTACGAGCAGTACTTC.

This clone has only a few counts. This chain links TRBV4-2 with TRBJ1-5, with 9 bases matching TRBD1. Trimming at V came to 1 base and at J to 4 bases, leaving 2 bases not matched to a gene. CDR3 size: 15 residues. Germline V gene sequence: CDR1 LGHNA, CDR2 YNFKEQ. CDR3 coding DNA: TGTGCCAGCAGCCAAGTGGACAGGGGTAATCAGCCCCAGCATTTT. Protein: CASSQVDRGNQPQHF.

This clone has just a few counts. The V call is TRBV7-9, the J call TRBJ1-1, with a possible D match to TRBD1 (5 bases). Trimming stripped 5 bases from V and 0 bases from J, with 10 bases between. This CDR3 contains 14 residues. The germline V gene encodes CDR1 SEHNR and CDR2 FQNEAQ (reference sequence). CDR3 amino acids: CASSRGRLNTEAFF. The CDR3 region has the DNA TGTGCCAGCAGCCGGGGACGTCTGAACACTGAAGCTTTCTTT.

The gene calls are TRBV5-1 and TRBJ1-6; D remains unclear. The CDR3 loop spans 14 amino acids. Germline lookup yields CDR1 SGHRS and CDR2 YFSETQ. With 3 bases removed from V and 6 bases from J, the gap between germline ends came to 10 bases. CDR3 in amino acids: CASSSKVGNSPLHF. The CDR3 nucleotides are TGCGCCAGCAGCTCCAAGGTGGGTAATTCACCCCTCCACTTT.

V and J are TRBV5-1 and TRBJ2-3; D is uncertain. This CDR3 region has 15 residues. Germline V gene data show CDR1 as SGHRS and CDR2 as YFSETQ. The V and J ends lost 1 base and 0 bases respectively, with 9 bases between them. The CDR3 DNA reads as TGCGCCAGCAGCTTGTCCAAACCTAGCACAGATACGCAGTATTTT. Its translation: CASSLSKPSTDTQYF.

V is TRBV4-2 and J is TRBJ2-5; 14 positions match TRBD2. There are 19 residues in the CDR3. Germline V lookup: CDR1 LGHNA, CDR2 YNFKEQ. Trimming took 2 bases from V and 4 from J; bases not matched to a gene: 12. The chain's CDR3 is CASSQPGLAGGPGTETQYF. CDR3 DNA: TGTGCCAGCAGCCAACCCGGACTAGCGGGGGGCCCCGGAACAGAGACCCAGTACTTC.

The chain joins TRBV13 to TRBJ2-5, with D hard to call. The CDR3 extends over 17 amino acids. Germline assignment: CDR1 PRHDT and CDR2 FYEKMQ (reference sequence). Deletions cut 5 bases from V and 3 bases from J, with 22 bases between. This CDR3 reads CASSQGLFGPEEETQYF. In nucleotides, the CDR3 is TGTGCCAGCAGCCAAGGGCTTTTTGGGCCGGAAGAAGAGACCCAGTACTTC.